The source of this T cell receptor (beta chain) is a study of T-cell reconstitution after alpha-beta-depleted transplantation in children. Study observations and caveats: Counts and diversity of T cells one year after transplant came mostly from newly produced T cells. Alpha-beta T cells present about two months after transplant were reported to originate from several hundred expanded graft clones. After transplant, high TCRbeta diversity at day 60 in some patients arose from surviving recipient T cells and thymic progenitors.

Unique molecular identifiers tagged the TCRbeta library. TCRdb passed the PCR reads through MiXCR, listing each CDR3 protein once. The sample consists of around 580,000 distinct CDR3 sequences, roughly 27% of them appearing once. CDR1 and CDR2 (germline): DFQATT, SNEGSKA (reference sequence). The CDR3 spans 12 residues. Trimming shortened V by 3 bases and J by 9 bases, and 12 bases separated the two germline ends. A few counts support this clonotype. No antigen is known for it. The source material was PBMCs, sampled before TCRalphabeta/CD19-depleted stem cell transplant. The rearrangement joins TRBV20-1 to TRBJ1-3; weak D call: TRBD1 (6 bases). This sequence originates from a boy under two years old with Wiskott-Aldrich syndrome, due to receive a stem cell transplant. CDR3 in DNA: TGCAGTGCTAGGCTACAGGGCGGCACCATATATTTT. Its protein is CSARLQGGTIYF.